Listed below are T cell receptor beta chains from one sample, sequenced in a study of early T cells in non-severe SARS-CoV-2 infection. TCRdb analysed the 5' RACE reads with MiXCR anew, one entry per CDR3 protein. The top ten clones hold approximately 8% of a sample with about 72,000 distinct CDR3 sequences, around 9.1% of them seen once. The starting material was whole blood, obtained at baseline. The receptors shown here come from an adult who was a healthcare worker with PCR-confirmed SARS-CoV-2 infection or an uninfected control (not recorded which). CDR3s leave out the opening cysteine and the closing phenylalanine or tryptophan. Where a row states a size, it is once, few, many or the class of an expanded clone; other rows omit it.

>12|TRBJ1-2|NA|TRBV4-3
ASSQDRGEGGYT
>9|TRBJ2-3|NA|TRBV20-1
SAPGVDTQY
>14|TRBJ2-7|NA|TRBV5-4
ASTGRTGTSPYEQY
>12|TRBJ1-5|NA|TRBV4-3
ASSQVGKNQPQH
>14|TRBJ1-6|NA|TRBV24-1
ATSDLLGGVKSPLH
>12|TRBJ2-2|NA|TRBV20-1
SARVRASGGELF
>11|TRBJ1-1|few|TRBV12-3/TRBV12-4
ASSLLTGTEAF
>12|TRBJ1-6|NA|TRBV19
ASTPRTGDSPLH
>15|TRBJ2-3|many|TRBV7-3
ASSPGRTSGGKDTQY
>11|TRBJ1-1|few|TRBV5-1
ASSSDRWAEAF
>13|TRBJ1-2|NA|TRBV5-1
ASSLQPRQESGYT
>13|TRBJ1-6|once|TRBV9
ASSVAEDYNSPLH
>11|TRBJ2-3|many|TRBV4-3
ASTQAGSDTQY
>15|TRBJ2-6|NA|TRBV5-5
ASSLFGTLSGANVLT
>13|TRBJ2-5|many|TRBV7-6
ASSLVGREQETQY
>13|TRBJ1-2|NA|TRBV7-2
ASSLYRAENYGYT
>10|TRBJ1-1|few|TRBV7-9
ASKDGSTEAF
>11|TRBJ1-1|few|TRBV3-1
ASSLRSDTEAF
>12|TRBJ2-7|NA|TRBV7-2
ASSQQGSSYEQY
>12|TRBJ2-1|NA|TRBV6-2/TRBV6-3
ATSQGVSPNEQF
>13|TRBJ1-6|NA|TRBV4-3
ASSQVQDVNSPLH
>12|TRBJ2-2|few|TRBV5-1
ASSLAVNTGELF
>12|TRBJ2-3|NA|TRBV9
ASSADARTDTQY
>11|TRBJ2-5|few|TRBV6-2/TRBV6-3
ASSSYTQETQY
>12|TRBJ2-4|NA|TRBV20-1
SARPLEVDNIQY
>12|TRBJ2-4|NA|TRBV6-1
ASSDWLRKDIQY